A selection of T cell receptor beta chains follows, all from one sample in a study of shared clonotypes between healthy human individuals. Data came from immunoSEQ multiplex PCR; TCRdb stores just in-frame clones and leaves some out. The sample records around 2,000,000 clones, around 95% being singletons. The sample consisted of naive CD4+ T cells sorted from blood. These receptors were obtained from a man aged 18 to 30 in good health. The CDR3 runs from the conserved cysteine through the conserved F or W. The D gene is left open where the match is weak. A clone size is listed for some rows: how often the clone was seen (once, few, many), or a class if it is expanded.

CDR3nt	CDR3aa	d_gene	len	abundance	v_gene	j_gene
TGTGCCAGCAGCTTAGTAACGAAGACTAGCGGGAGTAATGAGCAGTTCTTC	CASSLVTKTSGSNEQFF	TRBD2	17	.	TRBV13	TRBJ2-1
TGTGCCAGCAGTTACTCGAAGGCAGGGTCTTACGAGCAGTACTTC	CASSYSKAGSYEQYF	.	15	.	TRBV6-5	TRBJ2-7
TGTGCCAGCAGCCAAGAGGGGGAATTCCCATCCTGGGGCGAGCAGTACTTC	CASSQEGEFPSWGEQYF	.	17	.	TRBV14	TRBJ2-7
TGTGCCAGCAATCGTATCGGGCCTGAAGCTTTCTTT	CASNRIGPEAFF	.	12	.	TRBV28	TRBJ1-1
TGTGCCAGCTCACCTGGACGGACAGGGTCCTACGAGCAGTACTTC	CASSPGRTGSYEQYF	TRBD1	15	.	TRBV18	TRBJ2-7
TGTGCCAGCAGCCCCACGACAGGGGACTATGGCTACACCTTC	CASSPTTGDYGYTF	TRBD1	14	.	TRBV7-9	TRBJ1-2
TGCGCCAGCACCCCTCGGAACAGACTCTACGAGCAGTACTTC	CASTPRNRLYEQYF	.	14	.	TRBV5-1	TRBJ2-7
TGTGCCAGCAGCCAGACTAGCGGGGGGGCCACCGGGGAGCTGTTTTTT	CASSQTSGGATGELFF	TRBD2	16	.	TRBV5-4	TRBJ2-2
TGTGCCAGCAGCTTAAGGTGGGCCGATTATAGCAATCAGCCCCAGCATTTT	CASSLRWADYSNQPQHF	.	17	once	TRBV7-8	TRBJ1-5
TGTGCCTGCAGCCCCCTAGGTGGCACAGATACGCAGTATTTT	CACSPLGGTDTQYF	.	14	.	TRBV4-2	TRBJ2-3
TGTGCCAGCAGCTTTCATTCAGGGGGCACCTCCCAAGAGACCCAGTACTTC	CASSFHSGGTSQETQYF	TRBD1	17	.	TRBV28	TRBJ2-5
TGTGCCAGCAGCGTAGCCGCAGGGGGCCTCACAGATACGCAGTATTTT	CASSVAAGGLTDTQYF	TRBD1	16	.	TRBV9	TRBJ2-3
TGCAGCGTCGTTGACAGGAACAATGAGCAGTTCTTC	CSVVDRNNEQFF	.	12	.	TRBV29-1	TRBJ2-1
TGCGCCAGCGGAATAACACAGGGGGGGATTGGTAGCAATCAGCCCCAGCATTTT	CASGITQGGIGSNQPQHF	TRBD1	18	.	TRBV10-2	TRBJ1-5
TGTGCCATCAGTGAGTCGCTGGGCACCGGCTACGAGCAGTACTTC	CAISESLGTGYEQYF	.	15	.	TRBV10-3	TRBJ2-7
TGCAGCGTTGACAACAGCCGCACCGGGGAGCTGTTTTTT	CSVDNSRTGELFF	.	13	.	TRBV29-1	TRBJ2-2
TGCGCCAGCAGTGAGGCTAGCGGCTCGTTCACAGATACGCAGTATTTT	CASSEASGSFTDTQYF	TRBD2	16	.	TRBV10-1	TRBJ2-3
TGCGCCAGCAGCTTGGGACAAGTGGAGTGGGGCTACACCTTC	CASSLGQVEWGYTF	.	14	many	TRBV5-1	TRBJ1-2
TGTGCCAGCAGCCCCGTCGGGGGGGCTGGCACAGATACGCAGTATTTT	CASSPVGGAGTDTQYF	TRBD2	16	.	TRBV11-2	TRBJ2-3
TGTGCCAGCAGCTTATACGGGGGGCTGAGAGGCTACACCTTC	CASSLYGGLRGYTF	.	14	.	TRBV7-9	TRBJ1-2
TGTGCCAGCAGCTTAGGTTCAGGGATAGCTGAAAAACTGTTTTTT	CASSLGSGIAEKLFF	.	15	.	TRBV11-2	TRBJ1-4
TGTGCCAGCAGCGTCCAGGGTGGTGAAGCTTTCTTT	CASSVQGGEAFF	.	12	.	TRBV11-3	TRBJ1-1
TGCGCCAGCAGCTTAGACGGACGGTTCTACGAGCAGTACTTC	CASSLDGRFYEQYF	.	14	.	TRBV5-1	TRBJ2-7
TGTGCCAGCAGCTTGGGACAGACAGGGGGACGGGAGACCCAGTACTTC	CASSLGQTGGRETQYF	TRBD1	16	.	TRBV11-2	TRBJ2-5
TGTGCCAGCAGTGAAGCGGGCTTGCTTTCCCCTCTCTACGAGCAGTACTTC	CASSEAGLLSPLYEQYF	.	17	.	TRBV2	TRBJ2-7
TGCAGCGTTGAAGCAGGGGGCGTGAACTATGGCTACACCTTC	CSVEAGGVNYGYTF	TRBD1	14	.	TRBV29-1	TRBJ1-2
TGTGCCAGCACCCACCAAGGACTTTACAATGAGCAGTTCTTC	CASTHQGLYNEQFF	.	14	.	TRBV6-6	TRBJ2-1
TGTGCCAGCAGGGCCCCCCTTCCTGCAACTAATGAAAAACTGTTTTTT	CASRAPLPATNEKLFF	.	16	.	TRBV21-1	TRBJ1-4
TGTGCCAGCAGTTTGGGCGGTCTTCCGGGACACCACTCCTACGAGCAGTACTTC	CASSLGGLPGHHSYEQYF	.	18	.	TRBV28	TRBJ2-7
TGTGCCAGCAGCTATTACAGGGGCGGTGGCTACACCTTC	CASSYYRGGGYTF	TRBD1	13	.	TRBV5-6	TRBJ1-2
TGTGCCAGCAGCCCGGGGGCCCCACGCCAAGAGACCCAGTACTTC	CASSPGAPRQETQYF	.	15	.	TRBV27	TRBJ2-5
TGTGCCAGCAGTGAGACAGGGGCTTGGACTGAAGCTTTCTTT	CASSETGAWTEAFF	TRBD1	14	.	TRBV6-1	TRBJ1-1
TGTGCCAGCAGCACCCGGACTAGCGGGAGGCAAAGCACAGATACGCAGTATTTT	CASSTRTSGRQSTDTQYF	TRBD2	18	.	TRBV7-2	TRBJ2-3
TGTGCCAGCAGTGTGTTAGGGAATGTCTACGAGCAGTACTTC	CASSVLGNVYEQYF	.	14	.	TRBV6-1	TRBJ2-7
TGTGCCAGCAGTTCCTACAGGGGGTCCCCCGAGACCCAGTACTTC	CASSSYRGSPETQYF	TRBD1	15	.	TRBV27	TRBJ2-5
TGTGCCAGCTCCAAACCTAGCTCCTACGAGCAGTACTTC	CASSKPSSYEQYF	.	13	.	TRBV6-5	TRBJ2-7
TGTGCCAGCAGTGAAGCGAACCCAGGCTCTGGAAACACCATATATTTT	CASSEANPGSGNTIYF	.	16	.	TRBV2	TRBJ1-3
TGCGCCAGCAGCCCGGGACAGGGGGCTGAAGAGCAGTACTTC	CASSPGQGAEEQYF	TRBD1	14	.	TRBV5-1	TRBJ2-7
TGTGCCAGCAGCAAGACGGAGAATAGCAATCAGCCCCAGCATTTT	CASSKTENSNQPQHF	.	15	.	TRBV7-2	TRBJ1-5
TGTGCCAGCAGTTACTGGGTAGGGTCATACACTGAAGCTTTCTTT	CASSYWVGSYTEAFF	.	15	.	TRBV6-5	TRBJ1-1
TGTGCCAGCAGTTTGGGGGGGTCTTGGGAGACCCAGTACTTC	CASSLGGSWETQYF	TRBD2	14	.	TRBV6-1	TRBJ2-5
TGTGCTGGGAGGGAACACCGGGAGCTGTTTTTT	CAGREHRELFF	TRBD2	11	.	TRBV30	TRBJ2-2
TGTGCCAGCAGCTCCAGGGACAGCCAAGAGACCCAGTACTTC	CASSSRDSQETQYF	TRBD1	14	.	TRBV11-1	TRBJ2-5
TGTGCCAGCAGCCCCGACAGGGTGGATGAGCAGTTCTTC	CASSPDRVDEQFF	TRBD1	13	.	TRBV11-2	TRBJ2-1
TGTGCCAGCAGCCCGAACGGACAGGTTAGCAATCAGCCCCAGCATTTT	CASSPNGQVSNQPQHF	TRBD1	16	.	TRBV28	TRBJ1-5
TGTGCCAGCAGTATTGGGTGGAGCGACAATCAGCCCCAGCATTTT	CASSIGWSDNQPQHF	.	15	.	TRBV2	TRBJ1-5
TGCGCCAGCAGTGAGATTCCGTGGCAGGGTTATAATTCACCCCTCCACTTT	CASSEIPWQGYNSPLHF	.	17	.	TRBV10-2	TRBJ1-6